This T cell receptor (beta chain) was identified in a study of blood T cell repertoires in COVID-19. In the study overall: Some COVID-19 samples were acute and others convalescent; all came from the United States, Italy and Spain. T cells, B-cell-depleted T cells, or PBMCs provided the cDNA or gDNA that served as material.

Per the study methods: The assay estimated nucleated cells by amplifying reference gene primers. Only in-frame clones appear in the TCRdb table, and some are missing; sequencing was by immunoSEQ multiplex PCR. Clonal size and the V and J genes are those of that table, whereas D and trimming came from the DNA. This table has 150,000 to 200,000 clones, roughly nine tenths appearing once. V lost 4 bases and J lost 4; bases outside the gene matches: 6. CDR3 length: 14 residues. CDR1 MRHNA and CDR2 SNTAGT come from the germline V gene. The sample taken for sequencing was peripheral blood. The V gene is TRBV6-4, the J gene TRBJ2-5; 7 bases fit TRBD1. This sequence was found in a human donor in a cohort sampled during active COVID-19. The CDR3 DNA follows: TGTGCCAGCAGTGGCCCTCGACAGGGAGAGACCCAGTACTTC. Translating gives CASSGPRQGETQYF.